A selection of T cell receptor beta chains follows, all from one sample in a study of blood T cell repertoires in COVID-19. Assay used: immunoSEQ multiplex PCR; TCRdb lists only in-frame clones, some missing. The top ten hold under 20% of the sample, which has roughly 200,000 clones, 85% seen once. Sequencing was performed on PBMCs or T cells enriched from blood (not recorded which). The receptors derive from a man between 35 and 55 years old who had recovered from COVID-19. Each CDR3 is given with its conserved first and last residue. A D gene is named only where the DNA matches it firmly. Clone size is stated in some rows and not others, as once, few, many or a class when expanded.

-	TRBV19	TRBJ2-1	-	TGTGCCAGTAGTATAGAGGCAGTCTCCTACAATGAGCAGTTCTTC	CASSIEAVSYNEQFF
-	TRBV4-1	TRBJ2-7	-	TGCGCCAGCAGCCAAACAGACGACAGATTAACCTCCTACGAGCAGTACTTC	CASSQTDDRLTSYEQYF
-	TRBV19	TRBJ1-5	-	TGTGCCAGTAGTATGGGAACAGGGCATAGCAATCAGCCCCAGCATTTT	CASSMGTGHSNQPQHF
-	TRBV11-3	TRBJ1-1	TRBD1	TGTGCCAGCAGCGCCGGGACAGGGCGCCCAATGAACACTGAAGCTTTCTTT	CASSAGTGRPMNTEAFF
-	TRBV19	TRBJ1-5	-	TGTGCCAGTAGTATAGGGACAGACAATCAGCCCCAGCATTTT	CASSIGTDNQPQHF
-	TRBV4-1	TRBJ1-1	-	TGCGCCAGCAGCCAAGGGCAGACTATGAACACTGAAGCTTTCTTT	CASSQGQTMNTEAFF
few	TRBV6-4	TRBJ2-2	-	TGTGCCAGCAGTGACGGGAGCACCGGGGAGCTGTTTTTT	CASSDGSTGELFF
-	TRBV5-8	TRBJ2-3	-	TGTGCCAGCCCCTCCCTCCCCTCTAGCACAGATACGCAGTATTTT	CASPSLPSSTDTQYF
-	TRBV27	TRBJ1-5	TRBD1	TGTGCCAGCAGTGACAGGGATCAGCCCCAGCATTTT	CASSDRDQPQHF
-	TRBV4-2	TRBJ2-3	TRBD2	TGTGCCAGCAGCCCCAGACTAGCGGACACAGATACGCAGTATTTT	CASSPRLADTDTQYF
-	TRBV6-2/TRBV6-3	TRBJ2-1	-	TGTGCCAGCAGTCCCCCCGGGAATGAGCAGTTCTTC	CASSPPGNEQFF
-	TRBV15	TRBJ2-7	-	TGTGCCACCAGTAGCACCCGGAGCTCCTACGAGCAGTACTTC	CATSSTRSSYEQYF
-	TRBV4-1	TRBJ1-3	-	TGCGCCAGCAGCCAAGGTCCAGGCGTCGGAAACACCATATATTTT	CASSQGPGVGNTIYF
few	TRBV25-1	TRBJ1-2	-	TGTGCCAGCAGTGTCGGGACAACCTATGGCTACACCTTC	CASSVGTTYGYTF
-	TRBV7-9	TRBJ2-5	TRBD2	TGTGCCAGCGCGGGAGATTGGCTGGAGACCCAGTACTTC	CASAGDWLETQYF
-	TRBV5-4	TRBJ1-4	TRBD1	TGTGCCAGCAGCCCGACAGGGGCGTTTGGCGAAAAACTGTTTTTT	CASSPTGAFGEKLFF
few	TRBV4-1	TRBJ2-7	-	TGCGCCAGCAGCCAAGGTTACGGGGGGCGCGACGAGCAGTACTTC	CASSQGYGGRDEQYF
-	TRBV28	TRBJ1-2	-	TGTGCCAGCAGTTCCCGGGGGGGGAACTATGGCTACACCTTC	CASSSRGGNYGYTF
once	TRBV4-1	TRBJ2-7	TRBD1	TGCGCCAGCAGCCAAGGCGGGGGACAGGGTAATTACGAGCAGTACTTC	CASSQGGGQGNYEQYF
-	TRBV5-1	TRBJ2-7	TRBD2	TGCGCCAGCAGCCCACGGACTAGCGGAGCCTACGAGCAGTACTTC	CASSPRTSGAYEQYF
-	TRBV19	TRBJ2-7	TRBD2	TGTGCCAGTAGTAAACTAGCGGGGATCGACGAGCAGTACTTC	CASSKLAGIDEQYF
-	TRBV4-3	TRBJ2-7	-	TGCGCCAGCAGCCCTTACCGCGGAGCCAACTACGAGCAGTACTTC	CASSPYRGANYEQYF
-	TRBV21-1	TRBJ1-3	-	TGTGCCAGCAGCAAAGCTGGGGGGGACTCTGGAAACACCATATATTTT	CASSKAGGDSGNTIYF
-	TRBV19	TRBJ2-7	TRBD1	TGTGCCAGTGGACAGGGACTTCCCTACGAGCAGTACTTC	CASGQGLPYEQYF
-	TRBV11-2	TRBJ2-3	TRBD2	TGTGCCAGCAGCTTAGAGTGGGAGGGACCAGATACGCAGTATTTT	CASSLEWEGPDTQYF
-	TRBV13	TRBJ2-7	TRBD2	TGTGCCAGCAGAAATGGACTAGCGGGAGGGAAAAGGGACTTC	CASRNGLAGGKRDF
-	TRBV5-1	TRBJ2-2	TRBD2	TGCGCCAGCCAACCCCCGGGACTAGCAGAGCTGTTTTTT	CASQPPGLAELFF
few	TRBV7-8	TRBJ2-2	TRBD1	TGTGCCAGCAGCTTAGCCCCAAGGAGGACAGGGTGGAGAATAGGAGAGCTGTTTTTT	CASSLAPRRTGWRIGELFF
-	TRBV20-1	TRBJ1-6	-	TGCAGTGCTAGTCGCAGGGATAATTCACCCCTCCACTTT	CSASRRDNSPLHF
few	TRBV15	TRBJ2-1	TRBD2	TGTGCCACCAGCAGAGACCAGCGGGAGCTGGATGAGCAGTTCTTC	CATSRDQRELDEQFF
-	TRBV10-3	TRBJ1-1	TRBD1	TGTGCCATCAGTGAGAACCTACCAGGGGGAGTCTCTGAAGCTTTCTTT	CAISENLPGGVSEAFF
-	TRBV5-1	TRBJ1-6	TRBD1	TGCGCCAGCAGCCTGGAAGGACAGGCCGTACCCGGTTCACCCCTCCACTTT	CASSLEGQAVPGSPLHF
once	TRBV27	TRBJ2-7	TRBD1	TGTGCCACACTCCGGGACAGGGGCTACGAGCAGTACTTC	CATLRDRGYEQYF
-	TRBV5-1	TRBJ2-7	TRBD2	TGCGCCAGCAGCCCGGAGTTAGCGGGAGGTTTCGAGCAGTACTTC	CASSPELAGGFEQYF
-	TRBV19	TRBJ1-4	-	TGTGCCAGTAGGAGGGAACCCCATAATGAAAAACTGTTTTTT	CASRREPHNEKLFF
-	TRBV5-4	TRBJ2-5	TRBD1	TGTGCCAGCAGCTCCGGACAGGGGGCGGAGGGAGAGACCCAGTACTTC	CASSSGQGAEGETQYF
-	TRBV12-3/TRBV12-4	TRBJ2-3	-	TGTGCCAGCAGCCGAGCCGATACGCAGTATTTT	CASSRADTQYF
-	TRBV7-9	TRBJ2-2	-	TGTGCCAGCAGCTTAGCTAGCGGCGACACCGGGGAGCTGTTTTTT	CASSLASGDTGELFF
once	TRBV7-9	TRBJ2-2	TRBD2	TGTGCCAGCAGCTTCGCCCTCGGGACTAGCGGGAGTCGGGCCGGGGAGCTGTTTTTT	CASSFALGTSGSRAGELFF
-	TRBV5-1	TRBJ2-3	TRBD2	TGCGCCAGCAGCACTGGACTAGCGGGAGGGGAAGGCACAGATACGCAGTATTTT	CASSTGLAGGEGTDTQYF
-	TRBV30	TRBJ1-2	TRBD1	TGTGCCATAAACAGGGGCGGCTATGGCTACACCTTC	CAINRGGYGYTF
once	TRBV5-7	TRBJ1-6	-	TGTGCCAGCAGCTTGGTGAGGCTAGTTAATTCACCCCTCCACTTT	CASSLVRLVNSPLHF